The entry that follows covers one T cell receptor (beta chain) sequence. Its specificity is unknown. Semi-nested PCR with Nested Universal Primer A followed constant-region reverse priming of full-length variable regions. From the 5' RACE reads, TCRdb called clonotypes with MiXCR, one entry per CDR3 protein. This table holds fewer than 80,000 distinct CDR3 sequences, 22% found once. Regarding the study as a whole: Tumor-infiltrating Treg TCR alpha and beta sequences overlapped most with tumor naive CD4+ T cells, then blood naive. In terms of TCR gene usage, tumor memory CD4+ T cells clustered together with blood and lymph node memory CD4+ cells, as well as with lymph node naive CD4+ cells.

The CDR3 is 17 amino acids. Germline CDR1 and CDR2: MNHNS and SASEGT. Trimming took 3 bases from V and 4 from J; bases not matched to a gene: 7. The source of this sequence is a female donor with breast cancer. The chain recombines TRBV6-1 with TRBJ2-6; 9 bases are a match to TRBD1. The specimen was memory CD4+ T cells sorted from a lymph node. Subset defined: memory CD4+ T cells, CD4+CD45RO+CD25-. CDR3 coding DNA: TGTGCCAGCAGTGAGCGCTGGACAGGGGACGGGGCCAACGTCCTGACTTTC. Encoded protein: CASSERWTGDGANVLTF.